This paragraph covers one T cell receptor (beta chain) sequence. The target antigen is unknown. Germline values: CDR1 SNHLY, CDR2 FYNNEI. The CDR3 spans 17 residues. V gave up 1 base and J gave up 4 bases; unmatched junction bases: 10. This sample was taken from a study of graft-versus-host responses after intestinal transplantation. Findings and caveats of the study: There were GvH clones found in recipient marrow, and some of them appeared first in ileum or blood.

Profiling relied on immunoSEQ multiplex PCR, and the TCRdb table lists in-frame clones only, not all of them. The repertoire holds 85,000 to 130,000 clones, with more than 85% as singletons. The clonotype was recovered from a human donor who received an intestinal transplant. Specimen: unstimulated CD4+ T cells sorted from spleen or lymph node cells, collected before intestinal transplant. This sequence joins TRBV2 and TRBJ1-1; 9 positions agree with TRBD1. The CDR3 DNA is TGTGCCAGCAGTGAAGACATTACAGGGGGCGGAATCACTGAAGCTTTCTTT. Protein product: CASSEDITGGGITEAFF.